The 6 T cell receptor beta chains listed next were all sequenced from one sample in a study of T cells in Graves' hyperthyroidism and ophthalmopathy. RNA transcripts were the template for amplifying TCR beta CDR3 regions. Initially, a first-round RT-PCR of the TCR CDR3 employed the HTBI primer set. TCRdb recomputed calls from the multiplex PCR reads with MiXCR, one row per CDR3 protein. The top ten clones hold roughly 8% of a sample with around 440,000 distinct CDR3 sequences, 15% to 18% of them seen once. The source material was blood. All receptors come from a woman aged 18-30 years with Graves' hyperthyroidism.

The genes are TRBV7-2 and TRBJ2-3; 8 positions match TRBD2. With V trimmed by 4 bases and J by 8 bases, 5 bases remained unmatched. The CDR3 extends over 13 amino acids. The germline V gene has CDR1 SGHTA and CDR2 FQGNSA. CDR3 protein: CASSSPLAVTQYF. CDR3 nucleotides: TGTGCCAGCAGCTCCCCACTAGCGGTTACGCAGTATTTT. Complete variable domain (other parts from reference TRBV7-2 and TRBJ2-3): GAGVSQSPSNKVTEKGKDVELRCDPISGHTALYWYRQSLGQGLEFLIYFQGNSAPDKSGLPSDRFSAERTGGSVSTLTIQRTQQEDSAVYLCASSSPLAVTQYFGPGTRLTVL.

Only a few counts were recorded for this clonotype. This rearrangement joins TRBV6-5 to TRBJ1-3, with D possibly matching TRBD1 (5 bases). The V and J ends lost 2 bases and 4 bases respectively, with 15 bases between them. Germline CDR1 is MNHEY and CDR2 is SVGAGI. The CDR3 extends over 16 amino acids. The CDR3 bases are TGTGCCAGCAGTTACGACGACAGAACTTCGGGAAACACCATATATTTT. Protein product: CASSYDDRTSGNTIYF.

In its sample, this clonotype was seen many times. The rearrangement uses TRBV7-3 and TRBJ2-2, with 9 positions matching TRBD1. V lost 6 bases and J lost 4; bases outside the gene matches: 9. CDR3 size: 16 residues. Germline CDR1 and CDR2: SGHTA and FQGTGA. The CDR3 nucleotides are TGTGCCAGCAGGGACCCGGGACAGGGAGGCACCGGGGAGCTGTTTTTT. Translation gives CASRDPGQGGTGELFF.

This clonotype has more than one count but fewer than ten. A much larger clonotype is one base distant, so this may be a read error. The chain employs TRBV18 and TRBJ2-3; D is unclear. Per germline, CDR1 KGHSH and CDR2 LQKENI. The CDR3 covers 13 residues. The CDR3 DNA reads TGTGCCAGCTCACCACTCCTCACAGATACGCGGTATTTT. As protein: CASSPLLTDTRYF.

This clonotype has ten or more counts. This chain links TRBV11-2 with TRBJ1-1, with D perhaps matching TRBD1 (5 bases). There are 13 residues in the CDR3. CDR1 is SGHAT, CDR2 FQNNGV, per germline. The V end was cut by 5 bases, the J end by 0 bases, with 7 bases between. The CDR3 DNA sequence: TGTGCCAGCAGCCAGGACATGAACACTGAAGCTTTCTTT. This encodes CASSQDMNTEAFF.

This chain's CDR3 is CASRWTGESNQPQHF. For the CDR3, the DNA is TGCGCCAGCAGATGGACAGGGGAAAGCAATCAGCCCCAGCATTTT. The genes are TRBV5-1 and TRBJ1-5; 9 nucleotides agree with TRBD1. Germline assignment: CDR1 SGHRS and CDR2 YFSETQ. V shed 5 bases, J shed 1 base, and the junction held 4 bases outside the gene matches. The CDR3 runs 15 residues.